Sequencing of this T cell receptor beta chain was carried out in a study of blood T cell repertoires in COVID-19. Background on the study: PBMCs, B-cell-depleted T cells, or T cells provided the cDNA or gDNA that made up the material.

Trimming cost V 3 bases and J 0 bases; bases outside gene matches: 7. From germline, CDR1 is MNHNS and CDR2 SASEGT. This CDR3 is 18 amino acids long. In the original processing: Nucleated cell number was recorded as an estimate derived from reference gene primer amplification. Assay: immunoSEQ multiplex PCR; the TCRdb copy retains only in-frame clones and omits some. For V, J and clone size, that table is used; D and trimming come from the DNA. The top ten hold approximately 8.4% of the sample, which has some 41,000 clones, 65% to 85% seen once. Material: peripheral blood. This chain joins TRBV6-1 and TRBJ2-2; 10 nucleotides line up with TRBD2. This receptor was taken from a man older than 75 in a cohort sampled during active COVID-19. The CDR3 region has the DNA TGTGCCAGCAGTGAGGGTGGACTAGCGGAGACGAACACCGGGGAGCTGTTTTTT. This translates into CASSEGGLAETNTGELFF.